The clone carrying this T cell receptor (beta chain) was seen once. Its matching antigen is unknown. The sample originates from a study of cytomegalovirus exposure and HLA in healthy donors. Study results and caveats: The productive fraction for most TCR beta V segments was about 87% or about 30% in an earlier analysis.

The ends were cut back, 1 base at V and 6 bases at J, with 10 bases in the middle. Germline CDR1 MNHNY, CDR2 SVGAGI (reference sequence). The CDR3 length is 13 residues. 13 Jbeta primers and 60 Vbeta primers were used for the PCR. Assay used: immunoSEQ multiplex PCR; TCRdb lists only in-frame clones, some missing. The top ten clones hold 0.95% to 1.1% of a sample with about 230,000 clones, 75% to 90% of them seen once. The clonotype was recovered from a woman aged 18-30 years in good health and CMV-seronegative. Sequencing was carried out using PBMCs. The chain uses TRBV6-6 and TRBJ2-7, with unresolved D. The CDR3 DNA sequence: TGTGCCAGCAGTTACTGGTCCGGCGGCGAGCAGTACTTC. As protein: CASSYWSGGEQYF.